Listed here are 10 T cell receptor beta chains from one sample, sequenced in a study of T cell repertoires in cytomegalovirus infection. One entry per CDR3 protein results from TCRdb running MiXCR on the reads. Of approximately 990,000 distinct CDR3 sequences listed, around 31% are singletons. Antigens of these TCRs are unknown. Source: cultured CD8+ T cells from PBMCs, taken from culture after CMV antigen stimulation. These receptors were obtained from a human donor in good health (CMV status not recorded). Some clones in this sample may be carry-over from other donors' samples.

The J gene is TRBJ1-6, the V gene TRBV10-2; unclear D gene. Germline V lookup: CDR1 WSHSY, CDR2 SAAADI. This CDR3 has 14 residues. Deletions cut 3 bases from V and 7 bases from J, with 10 bases between. DNA for the CDR3: TGCGCCAGCAGTGAAGGGAGCAGAAATTCACCCCTCCACTTT. This gives the protein CASSEGSRNSPLHF.

This clonotype was observed at least ten times. The rearrangement uses TRBV7-8 and TRBJ1-5; no clear D gene. Trimming left V 1 base short and J 4 bases short, with 14 bases between. The CDR3 totals 16 residues. Germline loops: CDR1 SGHVS, CDR2 FQNEAQ. CDR3 sequence: CASSLVALRGNQPQHF. CDR3 bases: TGTGCCAGCAGCTTAGTTGCACTTCGGGGAAATCAGCCCCAGCATTTT.

This rearrangement joins TRBV7-6 to TRBJ1-1; 7 bases match TRBD1. J lost 5 bases, V lost 5 bases, and 8 bases had no gene match. CDR3 length equals 14 residues. CDR1 is SGHVS, CDR2 FNYEAQ, per germline. The CDR3 region has the DNA TGTGCCAGCAGCGGTCAGGGGGTTGGGACTGAAGCTTTCTTT. This gives the protein CASSGQGVGTEAFF.

With respect to this clonotype: Possible read error: a much larger clone is one base away. V usage is TRBV6-4 and J usage is TRBJ2-1; no clear D gene. With 2 bases removed from V and 7 bases from J, the gap between germline ends came to 3 bases. Germline lookup yields CDR1 MRHNA and CDR2 SNTAGT. The CDR3 has 11 amino acids. The CDR3: CASSDVNEQFF. The CDR3 DNA sequence: TGTGCCAGCAGTGACGTGAATGAGCAGTTCTTC.

This clonotype has a count of ten or more. The CDR3 DNA is TGTGCCAGCAGCTTAACCCTAGCGGGGACAGATACGCAGTATTTT. It specifies CASSLTLAGTDTQYF. The chain links TRBV7-2 to TRBJ2-3; 9 bases map to TRBD2. The V segment lost 2 bases and the J segment 3 bases; nucleotides outside the gene matches: 3. The CDR3 is made up of 15 amino acids. CDR1 and CDR2 from the germline V gene are SGHTA and FQGNSA.

The chain couples TRBV6-2 or TRBV6-3 to TRBJ1-4, with unresolved D. V lost 6 bases and J 5 bases, leaving 19 bases between the germline ends. The CDR3 loop spans 16 amino acids. Germline-derived CDR1 and CDR2 are MNHEY and SVGEGT. This CDR3 is CASSHIRPATNEKLFF. The CDR3 DNA follows: TGTGCCAGCAGCCACATCCGACCCGCCACGAATGAAAAACTGTTTTTT.

This clonotype was counted at least ten times. The V call is TRBV7-2, the J call TRBJ1-1; D is unclear. Germline V CDR1 and CDR2: SGHTA, FQGNSA. CDR3 length: 15 amino acids. V was shortened by 1 base and J by 1 base, with 10 bases between the two germline ends. CDR3: CASSLVRGGNTEAFF. DNA for the CDR3: TGTGCCAGCAGCTTAGTCCGGGGAGGGAACACTGAAGCTTTCTTT.

This rearrangement joins TRBV7-6 to TRBJ2-3; D might be TRBD1 (6 bases). Germline-derived CDR1 and CDR2 are SGHVS and FNYEAQ. The CDR3 totals 15 residues. The V and J ends lost 2 bases and 3 bases respectively, with 12 bases between them. This chain's CDR3 is CASSLNRARTDTQYF. CDR3 sequence (DNA): TGTGCCAGCAGCTTAAACAGGGCCCGGACAGATACGCAGTATTTT. The complete variable domain, with remaining parts taken from reference TRBV7-6 and TRBJ2-3, reads GAGVSQSPRYKVTKRGQDVALRCDPISGHVSLYWYRQALGQGPEFLTYFNYEAQQDKSGLPNDRFSAERPEGSISTLTIQRTEQRDSAMYRCASSLNRARTDTQYFGPGTRLTVL.

J is TRBJ1-2 and V is TRBV7-2; 8 bases map to TRBD1. The CDR3 runs 15 residues. Germline V gene sequence: CDR1 SGHTA, CDR2 FQGNSA. V was clipped by 5 bases and J by 4 bases; unmatched bases: 9. In DNA, the CDR3 is TGTGCCAGCAGCCCCGGACAGGGAGTATTCTATGGCTACACCTTC. It translates to CASSPGQGVFYGYTF. Combining the CDR3 with reference TRBV7-2 and TRBJ1-2 gives the whole variable domain GAGVSQSPSNKVTEKGKDVELRCDPISGHTALYWYRQSLGQGLEFLIYFQGNSAPDKSGLPSDRFSAERTGGSVSTLTIQRTQQEDSAVYLCASSPGQGVFYGYTFGSGTRLTVV.

The table lists this clonotype with many counts. This rearrangement joins TRBV7-8 to TRBJ2-3; TRBD2 aligns across 10 bases. Germline CDR1 and CDR2: SGHVS and FQNEAQ. CDR3 length: 19 residues. The trim removed 2 bases at V and 2 bases at J, leaving 13 bases unmatched. In DNA, the CDR3 is TGTGCCAGCAGCTTATCCAGAAGTCGTACTAGCGGGGTCACAGATACGCAGTATTTT. Translated: CASSLSRSRTSGVTDTQYF. The full variable domain, completed using reference TRBV7-8 and TRBJ2-3, is GAGVSQSPRYKVAKRGQDVALRCDPISGHVSLFWYQQALGQGPEFLTYFQNEAQLDKSGLPSDRFFAERPEGSVSTLKIQRTQQEDSAVYLCASSLSRSRTSGVTDTQYFGPGTRLTVL.